What follows are 26 T cell receptor beta chains derived from one specimen sequenced in a study of T cell responses to AZD1222 COVID-19 vaccine. Profiling relied on immunoSEQ multiplex PCR, and the TCRdb table lists in-frame clones only, not all of them. The sample carries about 100,000 clones, more than 70% recorded once. Material: peripheral blood, obtained on day 0 of AZD1222 vaccination. Receptors were obtained from an adult in good health.

The rearrangement uses TRBV12-3 or TRBV12-4 and TRBJ1-2; unclear D gene. This CDR3 spans 13 amino acids. Deletions cut 8 bases from V and 0 bases from J, with 10 bases between. The CDR3 DNA reads as TGTGCCAGCCGGCCCTTTGCTAACTATGGCTACACCTTC. It encodes CASRPFANYGYTF.

This clone was detected only once. In DNA form, the CDR3 reads TGTGCCAGCAGCCAAGATAAATTCTATACGCAGTATTTT. Translated: CASSQDKFYTQYF. This chain links TRBV4-2 with TRBJ2-3; no definite D call. The CDR3 is 13 amino acids. V shed 0 bases and J shed 7 bases, with 8 bases lying between them. Germline assignment: CDR1 LGHNA and CDR2 YNFKEQ.

CDR3 loop: CASATQGEPSQPQHF. The CDR3 coding sequence is TGTGCCAGTGCTACACAGGGAGAACCTTCTCAGCCCCAGCATTTT. The gene calls are TRBV7-2 and TRBJ1-5; possible D gene TRBD1, 6 bases. CDR3 length: 15 residues. The germline V and J ends were trimmed by 9 bases and 6 bases, with 21 bases remaining between them. Germline V CDR1 and CDR2: SGHTA, FQGNSA.

The rearrangement links TRBV9 to TRBJ1-4; tentative D call: TRBD1 (5 bases). Germline CDR1 is SGDLS and CDR2 is YYNGEE. Trimming removed 4 bases from V and 3 bases from J, with 13 bases in between. There are 15 residues in the CDR3. For the CDR3, the DNA is TGTGCCAGCAGCACCCAGGGTTCCCCTAATGAAAAACTGTTTTTT. Its protein product is CASSTQGSPNEKLFF.

The genes are TRBV7-2 and TRBJ2-7, with 7 bases that match TRBD1. This CDR3 spans 13 amino acids. Germline CDR1 and CDR2: SGHTA and FQGNSA. With V trimmed by 7 bases and J by 4 bases, 7 bases remained unmatched. CDR3 in amino acids: CASTIGGTYEQYF. CDR3 nucleotide sequence: TGTGCCAGCACCATAGGGGGCACGTACGAGCAGTACTTC.

V and J are TRBV20-1 and TRBJ2-7; TRBD2 agrees at 11 bases. CDR3 length: 13 amino acids. With 3 bases clipped from V and 6 bases from J, the junction kept 4 bases outside the gene matches. From germline, CDR1 is DFQATT and CDR2 SNEGSKA (reference sequence). The CDR3 nucleotides are TGCAGTGCTAGTCCTAGCGGGGGGCCCGAGCAGTACTTC. The encoded protein is CSASPSGGPEQYF.

V is TRBV24-1 and J is TRBJ1-4, with 11 bases matching TRBD1. Germline V gives CDR1 KGHDR, CDR2 SFDVKD. CDR3 length: 17 amino acids. The trim removed 3 bases at V and 8 bases at J, leaving 10 bases unmatched. The CDR3 is CATSDRDRGGHVEKLFF. In DNA form, the CDR3 reads TGTGCCACCAGTGATCGGGACAGGGGGGGGCATGTCGAAAAACTGTTTTTT.

The J gene is TRBJ1-4, the V gene TRBV27, with D possibly matching TRBD1 (5 bases). V was trimmed by 4 bases and J by 7 bases, leaving 7 bases between them. Germline assignment: CDR1 MNHEY and CDR2 SMNVEV (reference sequence). The length of the CDR3 is 12 residues. The CDR3 reads CASSSGPEKLFF. The CDR3 nucleotides are TGTGCCAGCAGTTCGGGACCTGAAAAACTGTTTTTT.

The chain is built from TRBV6-2 or TRBV6-3 and TRBJ1-2; 9 bases are shared with TRBD1. After removal of 6 bases from V and 2 bases from J, the junction contained 10 bases not matched to a gene. There are 16 residues in the CDR3. CDR1 and CDR2 from the germline V gene are MNHEY and SVGEGT. Here the CDR3 DNA reads TGTGCCAGCAGCTCTCCAGGGACAGGGACCAACTATGGCTACACCTTC. It is translated as CASSSPGTGTNYGYTF.

The rearrangement links TRBV4-1 to TRBJ1-5; D unclear. V was trimmed by 1 base and J by 3 bases, leaving 10 bases between them. The V gene's germline CDR1 is MGHRA and CDR2 YSYEKL. This CDR3 comprises 15 residues. As DNA, the CDR3 is TGCGCCAGCAGCCAAGCGCGACTCCCCAATCAGCCCCAGCATTTT. Translated, it gives CASSQARLPNQPQHF.

This sequence joins TRBV19 and TRBJ2-7, with TRBD2 as a possible D gene (5 bases). The CDR3 runs to 13 residues. V was pared by 2 bases and J by 5 bases, with 10 bases between. Germline assignment: CDR1 LNHDA and CDR2 SQIVND (reference sequence). The CDR3 loop is CASSISGVHEQYF. Here the CDR3 DNA reads TGTGCCAGTAGTATATCCGGGGTCCACGAGCAGTACTTC.

The V call is TRBV7-8, the J call TRBJ1-5; D gene uncertain. CDR3 length equals 12 residues. Between the trimmed V and J ends, which lost 3 bases and 3 bases, there was a span of 3 bases. Germline CDR1 reads SGHVS; CDR2 reads FQNEAQ. The CDR3 reads CASSFNNQPQHF. The CDR3 DNA sequence: TGTGCCAGCAGCTTTAACAATCAGCCCCAGCATTTT.

The table lists this clone with a few counts. The rearrangement links TRBV10-1 to TRBJ1-5, with a tentative D call TRBD1 (5 bases). Germline V gene sequence: CDR1 WNHNN, CDR2 SYGVQD (reference sequence). The germline V and J ends were trimmed by 3 bases and 3 bases, with 9 bases remaining between them. The CDR3 is 14 amino acids. This chain's CDR3 is CASSESGANQPQHF. CDR3 coding DNA: TGCGCCAGCAGTGAATCTGGGGCCAATCAGCCCCAGCATTTT.

This clone appeared a single time. This sequence joins TRBV6-1 and TRBJ2-7, with D perhaps matching TRBD2 (6 bases). This CDR3 has 15 amino acids. V lost 1 base and J 7 bases, leaving 17 bases between the germline ends. The germline gives CDR1 MNHNS, CDR2 SASEGT. The CDR3 region is CASSEVGGASGEQYF. In DNA form, the CDR3 reads TGTGCCAGCAGTGAAGTGGGGGGAGCGAGCGGGGAGCAGTACTTC.

This rearrangement joins TRBV19 to TRBJ1-3; D is ambiguous. The length of the CDR3 is 19 residues. V was cut by 2 bases and J by 0 bases, with 20 bases left in between. Germline-derived CDR1 and CDR2 are LNHDA and SQIVND (reference sequence). The CDR3 nucleotides read TGTGCCAGTAGTATACCAGTCACCGCATTGAGGAGCTCTGGAAACACCATATATTTT. It translates to CASSIPVTALRSSGNTIYF.

This clone was detected only a few times. The CDR3 DNA reads TGTGCCAGCAGCCCCGTCTTGAGGAGCTCCTACAATGAGCAGTTCTTC. Translation gives CASSPVLRSSYNEQFF. The rearrangement uses TRBV7-9 and TRBJ2-1; D is uncertain. The germline V gene encodes CDR1 SEHNR and CDR2 FQNEAQ (reference sequence). This CDR3 has 16 residues. Trimming removed 5 bases at V and 0 bases at J, with 14 bases between.

This clone has more than one count but fewer than ten. This chain uses TRBV7-2 with TRBJ1-6; 9 bases are shared with TRBD1. The CDR3 sequence is 15 residues long. CDR1 and CDR2 (germline): SGHTA, FQGNSA. V shed 5 bases, J shed 8 bases, and the junction held 7 bases outside the gene matches. CDR3 sequence reads: CASSHGQGFDSPLHF. The CDR3 DNA follows: TGTGCCAGCAGCCACGGACAGGGGTTTGATTCACCCCTCCACTTT.

The chain uses TRBV4-1 and TRBJ2-3, with TRBD2 matching over 10 bases. The ends lost 4 bases at V and 6 bases at J; junction bases unmatched: 10. This CDR3 has 16 amino acids. The germline gives CDR1 MGHRA, CDR2 YSYEKL. CDR3 in amino acids: CASSRRAGGAQDTQYF. CDR3 DNA sequence: TGCGCCAGCAGCCGTAGAGCGGGGGGGGCCCAGGATACGCAGTATTTT.

The V and J genes are TRBV4-1 and TRBJ2-7; 9 nucleotides match TRBD1. Germline V CDR1 and CDR2: MGHRA, YSYEKL. The CDR3 has 14 residues. V trimming: 4 bases; J trimming: 2 bases; junction bases outside the gene matches: 3. CDR3: CASSPGQGTYEQYF. As DNA, the CDR3 is TGCGCCAGCAGCCCCGGACAGGGGACCTACGAGCAGTACTTC.

This clone was recorded only once. The J gene is TRBJ2-7, the V gene TRBV6-5; unclear D gene. The germline CDR1 and CDR2 sequences are MNHEY and SVGAGI. V lost 7 bases, J lost 2 bases, and 18 bases lay in between. This CDR3 region has 15 residues. CDR3 coding DNA: TGTGCCAGCACCACAAAGGGATTTTTCCCCTACGAGCAGTACTTC. This gives the protein CASTTKGFFPYEQYF.

The chain links TRBV6-6 to TRBJ1-2, with D hard to call. With 2 bases removed from V and 5 bases from J, the gap between germline ends came to 18 bases. The germline gives CDR1 MNHNY, CDR2 SVGAGI (reference sequence). This CDR3 spans 16 amino acids. This CDR3 reads CASSYPGLHQRYGYTF. DNA of the CDR3: TGTGCCAGCAGTTACCCCGGGCTCCACCAGCGTTATGGCTACACCTTC.

The gene calls are TRBV4-2 and TRBJ1-2, with D possibly matching TRBD1 (6 bases). The CDR3 length is 17 residues. Germline CDR1 LGHNA, CDR2 YNFKEQ. V was cut by 1 base and J by 7 bases, with 22 bases left in between. The DNA of the CDR3 is TGTGCCAGCAGCCAAGTATCCCCTTATGGGGGGCTTGGTGGCTACACCTTC. Protein product: CASSQVSPYGGLGGYTF.

The chain carries TRBV28 and TRBJ1-2; 11 bases are shared with TRBD1. Trimming took 6 bases from V and 10 from J; bases not matched to a gene: 10. This CDR3 has 14 amino acids. Germline CDR1 and CDR2: MDHEN and SYDVKM. CDR3 nucleotide sequence: TGTGCCAGCAGCCCGGACAGGGGGCGCGATTACTACACCTTC. It encodes CASSPDRGRDYYTF.

The chain links TRBV7-2 to TRBJ1-2, with D possibly TRBD1 on 6 matching bases. Germline V CDR1 and CDR2: SGHTA, FQGNSA. This CDR3 region has 13 residues. V gave up 5 bases and J gave up 12 bases, with 19 bases separating them. The CDR3 loop is CASSRYLDSGNTF. DNA of the CDR3: TGTGCCAGCAGCCGATACTTGGACAGTGGGAACACCTTC.

The chain joins TRBV10-2 to TRBJ2-5; D is undetermined. Per germline, CDR1 WSHSY and CDR2 SAAADI. The germline V and J ends were trimmed by 0 bases and 5 bases, with 4 bases remaining between them. The CDR3 runs 12 residues. CDR3 DNA: TGCGCCAGCAGTGAGTCGCCGGAGACCCAGTACTTC. Protein sequence: CASSESPETQYF.

The chain couples TRBV7-9 to TRBJ1-1; no clear D. This CDR3 has 16 amino acids. Per the germline V gene, CDR1 is SEHNR and CDR2 is FQNEAQ (reference sequence). V dropped 1 base and J dropped 1 base, with 13 bases sitting between them. The CDR3 is CASSLGGGYGNTEAFF. For the CDR3, the DNA is TGTGCCAGCAGCTTAGGCGGCGGTTACGGGAACACTGAAGCTTTCTTT.